This TCR beta chain was sequenced for a study of cytomegalovirus exposure and HLA in healthy donors. Study as a whole: Tens of millions of unique TCR sequences came from HLA-typed donors in an early release. Study results and caveats: In an earlier analysis, in about 530 donors, most V segments appeared productive either ~87% or ~30% of the time. There were some V segments, including TRBV6-2 and TRBV6-3, excluded as indistinguishable.

This clone was counted only a few times. What it binds is not known. 60 Vbeta and 13 Jbeta primers were used in PCR. Produced via immunoSEQ multiplex PCR; TCRdb's table is partial and in-frame only. The table includes 35,000 to 40,000 clones, approximately 71% detected once. The CDR3 covers 16 residues. The germline CDR1 and CDR2 sequences are SGHRS and YFSETQ. Trimming removed 0 bases from V and 2 bases from J; junction bases left unmatched: 6. Source material: PBMCs. This clonotype originated in a man in his fifties or sixties in good health and CMV-seropositive. The V call is TRBV5-1, the J call TRBJ2-5, with 8 bases fitting TRBD2. The CDR3 coding sequence is TGCGCCAGCAGCTTGGGTGCTAGCGGGCTACAAGAGACCCAGTACTTC. As protein: CASSLGASGLQETQYF.